A selection of T cell receptor beta chains follows, all from one sample in a study of T cells after yellow fever vaccination. TCRdb fed the 5' RACE reads into MiXCR, producing one record per CDR3 protein. The sample includes about 240,000 distinct CDR3 sequences, less than 8.5% of them seen just once. The sample in question was CD4+ T cells sorted from PBMCs, obtained 15 days after the yellow fever booster vaccination. These receptors came from a man aged 25-45 years who received the YFV17D yellow fever vaccine. CDR3s include the opening cysteine and the closing phenylalanine or tryptophan. The D gene is left open where the match is weak. Expanded clones get a size class; other rows say once, few or many, or leave the size out.

cdr3_aa: CASSLEEPAAFTDTQYF
cdr3_nt: TGTGCCAGCAGCTTAGAAGAGCCAGCGGCCTTCACAGATACGCAGTATTTT
d_call: -
clone_size: few
j_call: TRBJ2-3
v_call: TRBV11-2

cdr3_aa: CASSLFGDSIYQPQHF
cdr3_nt: TGTGCCAGCAGCTTATTTGGGGACAGCATCTATCAGCCCCAGCATTTT
d_call: TRBD1
clone_size: -
j_call: TRBJ1-5
v_call: TRBV7-2

cdr3_aa: CASSQGTGTPSNYGYTF
cdr3_nt: TGCGCCAGCAGCCAAGGAACCGGGACACCCTCTAACTATGGCTACACCTTC
d_call: -
clone_size: few
j_call: TRBJ1-2
v_call: TRBV4-3

cdr3_aa: CASSLGIRERRYEQYF
cdr3_nt: TGTGCCAGCAGCTTAGGAATTAGGGAAAGGCGCTACGAGCAGTACTTC
d_call: -
clone_size: -
j_call: TRBJ2-7
v_call: TRBV7-9

cdr3_aa: CASSLNVGEEFTF
cdr3_nt: TGTGCCAGCAGTTTAAATGTCGGAGAGGAGTTCACCTTC
d_call: -
clone_size: -
j_call: TRBJ1-2
v_call: TRBV12-3/TRBV12-4

cdr3_aa: CASSQVRTMDYEQFF
cdr3_nt: TGCGCCAGCAGCCAAGTAAGGACAATGGACTATGAGCAGTTCTTC
d_call: -
clone_size: -
j_call: TRBJ2-1
v_call: TRBV4-1

cdr3_aa: CASSPWVASGSSNNEQFF
cdr3_nt: TGTGCCAGCAGCCCGTGGGTGGCGAGCGGGAGTAGCAACAATGAGCAGTTCTTC
d_call: TRBD2
clone_size: many
j_call: TRBJ2-1
v_call: TRBV7-9

cdr3_aa: CASSEVGGSYEQYF
cdr3_nt: TGTGCCAGCAGTGAAGTAGGGGGCAGCTACGAGCAGTACTTC
d_call: TRBD1
clone_size: few
j_call: TRBJ2-7
v_call: TRBV6-1

cdr3_aa: CASSLQGALHSVRIEQYF
cdr3_nt: TGTGCCAGCAGCTTACAGGGGGCGCTGCATTCGGTTCGTATCGAGCAGTACTTC
d_call: TRBD1
clone_size: few
j_call: TRBJ2-7
v_call: TRBV11-2

cdr3_aa: CSARDEGGYTF
cdr3_nt: TGCAGTGCTAGAGATGAGGGCGGCTACACCTTC
d_call: -
clone_size: many
j_call: TRBJ1-2
v_call: TRBV20-1

cdr3_aa: CASSLWGDGSNYGYTF
cdr3_nt: TGTGCCAGCAGTTTATGGGGGGACGGATCGAACTATGGCTACACCTTC
d_call: -
clone_size: -
j_call: TRBJ1-2
v_call: TRBV28

cdr3_aa: CASSIDRGHFVPWQYF
cdr3_nt: TGTGCCAGTAGTATTGATAGGGGGCACTTTGTCCCCTGGCAGTACTTC
d_call: TRBD1
clone_size: few
j_call: TRBJ2-7
v_call: TRBV19

cdr3_aa: CSVGRGGRAESDTQYF
cdr3_nt: TGCAGCGTCGGCCGAGGAGGGAGGGCGGAGTCAGATACGCAGTATTTT
d_call: TRBD2
clone_size: -
j_call: TRBJ2-3
v_call: TRBV29-1

cdr3_aa: CASSPASAGAIKQYF
cdr3_nt: TGTGCCAGCAGCCCCGCGTCAGCGGGGGCGATCAAGCAGTACTTC
d_call: TRBD2
clone_size: many
j_call: TRBJ2-7
v_call: TRBV3-1

cdr3_aa: CASSLDTSGRGSDTQYF
cdr3_nt: TGTGCCAGCAGCTTGGATACTAGCGGGAGAGGTTCCGATACGCAGTATTTT
d_call: TRBD2
clone_size: many
j_call: TRBJ2-3
v_call: TRBV7-2

cdr3_aa: CASSYRIRGYEQYF
cdr3_nt: TGTGCCAGCAGTTATAGGATCAGAGGCTACGAGCAGTACTTC
d_call: -
clone_size: many
j_call: TRBJ2-7
v_call: TRBV6-5

cdr3_aa: CSGAVSYNEQFF
cdr3_nt: TGCAGCGGGGCGGTCTCCTACAATGAGCAGTTCTTC
d_call: -
clone_size: many
j_call: TRBJ2-1
v_call: TRBV29-1

cdr3_aa: CASASIGRTLYGYTF
cdr3_nt: TGTGCCAGCGCCTCGATCGGCCGGACTCTGTATGGCTACACCTTC
d_call: -
clone_size: -
j_call: TRBJ1-2
v_call: TRBV21-1

cdr3_aa: CASISLTAGRGRISYEQYF
cdr3_nt: TGTGCCAGCATTTCGTTAACGGCCGGCCGGGGCAGAATATCCTACGAGCAGTACTTC
d_call: -
clone_size: many
j_call: TRBJ2-7
v_call: TRBV6-5

cdr3_aa: CAIGQGPTEAFF
cdr3_nt: TGTGCCATCGGCCAGGGTCCCACTGAAGCTTTCTTT
d_call: -
clone_size: few
j_call: TRBJ1-1
v_call: TRBV10-3

cdr3_aa: CASSRASFYEQYF
cdr3_nt: TGTGCCAGCAGCCGGGCCTCCTTTTACGAGCAGTACTTC
d_call: -
clone_size: -
j_call: TRBJ2-7
v_call: TRBV11-2

cdr3_aa: CASSQEHRTDTQYF
cdr3_nt: TGCGCCAGCAGCCAAGAACATAGAACAGATACGCAGTATTTT
d_call: -
clone_size: many
j_call: TRBJ2-3
v_call: TRBV4-3

cdr3_aa: CASSLRRGGNEQFF
cdr3_nt: TGTGCCAGCAGTTTGCGTCGGGGGGGCAATGAGCAGTTCTTC
d_call: TRBD2
clone_size: -
j_call: TRBJ2-1
v_call: TRBV12-3/TRBV12-4

cdr3_aa: CASSYDWADGYTF
cdr3_nt: TGTGCCAGCAGTTACGACTGGGCGGATGGCTACACCTTC
d_call: -
clone_size: -
j_call: TRBJ1-2
v_call: TRBV6-6

cdr3_aa: CSARGRATNEKLFF
cdr3_nt: TGCAGTGCTAGAGGTCGCGCAACTAATGAAAAACTGTTTTTT
d_call: -
clone_size: few
j_call: TRBJ1-4
v_call: TRBV20-1

cdr3_aa: CSTPGQGLSGYTF
cdr3_nt: TGCAGTACCCCGGGACAGGGGCTTAGTGGCTACACCTTC
d_call: TRBD1
clone_size: -
j_call: TRBJ1-2
v_call: TRBV20-1

cdr3_aa: CASSLEGGSRYIQYF
cdr3_nt: TGTGCCAGCAGCTTAGAAGGCGGGTCCCGGTACATTCAGTACTTC
d_call: -
clone_size: -
j_call: TRBJ2-4
v_call: TRBV7-2

cdr3_aa: CSATRGLDSPLHF
cdr3_nt: TGCAGTGCTACCAGGGGGCTAGACTCACCCCTCCACTTT
d_call: TRBD1
clone_size: -
j_call: TRBJ1-6
v_call: TRBV20-1

cdr3_aa: CASSRDGEQFF
cdr3_nt: TGTGCCAGCTCTCGGGACGGTGAGCAGTTCTTC
d_call: -
clone_size: few
j_call: TRBJ2-1
v_call: TRBV18

cdr3_aa: CASSVDPADFGVF
cdr3_nt: TGTGCCAGCAGCGTAGACCCCGCGGACTTCGGGGTCTTC
d_call: -
clone_size: many
j_call: TRBJ2-1
v_call: TRBV9

cdr3_aa: CSARDSQLTSGSPDTQYF
cdr3_nt: TGCAGTGCTAGAGATAGTCAGTTGACTAGCGGGAGCCCAGATACGCAGTATTTT
d_call: TRBD2
clone_size: few
j_call: TRBJ2-3
v_call: TRBV20-1

cdr3_aa: CAISDSPDDETQYF
cdr3_nt: TGTGCCATCAGTGACTCGCCCGACGATGAGACCCAGTACTTC
d_call: -
clone_size: many
j_call: TRBJ2-5
v_call: TRBV10-3

cdr3_aa: CASSGEWGNEQFF
cdr3_nt: TGTGCCAGCAGTGGCGAGTGGGGAAATGAGCAGTTCTTC
d_call: -
clone_size: -
j_call: TRBJ2-1
v_call: TRBV6-1

cdr3_aa: CAWSFTERSPLHF
cdr3_nt: TGTGCCTGGAGTTTTACGGAACGTTCACCCCTCCACTTT
d_call: -
clone_size: few
j_call: TRBJ1-6
v_call: TRBV30

cdr3_aa: CASRSWAQGDRKQYF
cdr3_nt: TGCGCCAGTAGATCCTGGGCACAGGGGGATCGGAAGCAGTACTTC
d_call: TRBD1
clone_size: many
j_call: TRBJ2-7
v_call: TRBV5-1

cdr3_aa: CASSWGGGTNEQYF
cdr3_nt: TGTGCCAGCAGCTGGGGCGGGGGGACGAACGAGCAGTACTTC
d_call: TRBD2
clone_size: few
j_call: TRBJ2-7
v_call: TRBV7-2

cdr3_aa: CASSIGQGSYEQYF
cdr3_nt: TGTGCCAGCAGCATCGGACAGGGGTCCTACGAGCAGTACTTC
d_call: TRBD1
clone_size: many
j_call: TRBJ2-7
v_call: TRBV9

cdr3_aa: CASSLFGAENYGYTF
cdr3_nt: TGCGCCAGCAGCTTGTTCGGCGCAGAAAACTATGGCTACACCTTC
d_call: -
clone_size: many
j_call: TRBJ1-2
v_call: TRBV5-1

cdr3_aa: CASRPGDRNSPLHF
cdr3_nt: TGCGCCAGCAGGCCAGGGGATAGGAATTCACCCCTCCACTTT
d_call: -
clone_size: few
j_call: TRBJ1-6
v_call: TRBV10-2

cdr3_aa: CASSQESRTRNTGELFF
cdr3_nt: TGTGCCAGCAGCCAAGAATCGAGGACAAGGAACACCGGGGAGCTGTTTTTT
d_call: -
clone_size: -
j_call: TRBJ2-2
v_call: TRBV14

cdr3_aa: CSVKRGTSGTDTQYF
cdr3_nt: TGCAGCGTCAAAAGAGGTACTAGCGGGACAGATACGCAGTATTTT
d_call: TRBD2
clone_size: many
j_call: TRBJ2-3
v_call: TRBV29-1

cdr3_aa: CASSLGTGNIQYF
cdr3_nt: TGTGCCAGCAGTTTGGGGACAGGCAACATTCAGTACTTC
d_call: TRBD1
clone_size: -
j_call: TRBJ2-4
v_call: TRBV28

cdr3_aa: CAWRVNTEAFF
cdr3_nt: TGTGCCTGGAGGGTAAACACTGAAGCTTTCTTT
d_call: -
clone_size: -
j_call: TRBJ1-1
v_call: TRBV30

cdr3_aa: CASRDPGDEQYF
cdr3_nt: TGTGCCAGCAGGGACCCAGGGGACGAGCAGTACTTC
d_call: -
clone_size: few
j_call: TRBJ2-7
v_call: TRBV6-5

cdr3_aa: CASSSGTSGSRTDTQYF
cdr3_nt: TGTGCCAGCAGCTCAGGGACTAGCGGGAGTCGCACAGATACGCAGTATTTT
d_call: TRBD2
clone_size: many
j_call: TRBJ2-3
v_call: TRBV7-2